This T cell receptor (beta chain) comes out of a study of regulatory T cells in long-lasting Graves disease. On the study more broadly: The study counted Graves' disease as persistent given over 5 years of antithyroid drugs and positive TSH receptor antibodies. Points from the study as a whole: Persistent disease favored TRBV28, TRBJ1-2 and TRBJ2-5. The work looked only at peripheral blood and did not look at thyroid tissue.

To note about this clonotype: Its antigen is undetermined. One end of the junction does not line up with germline, which may come from a read error.

The time point: persistent/refractory GD, antithyroid drugs over 5 years with positive TRAb. The TCR library was made from RNA extracted from PBMCs. CDR1 is LNHNV, CDR2 YYDKDF, per germline (reference sequence). The CDR3 runs 17 residues. With iRepertoire HTBI primers and Arm-PCR of CDR3 regions, TCR beta libraries were built. From the multiplex PCR reads, TCRdb called clonotypes with MiXCR, one entry per CDR3 protein. The sample lists almost 350,000 distinct CDR3 sequences, around a fifth occurring once. The V gene is TRBV15, the J gene TRBJ2-7, with D maybe TRBD1 (6 bases). This specimen was peripheral blood mononuclear cells (PBMCs), taken when the disease was refractory, from a patient treated with antithyroid drugs. The receptor's source is a female donor with Graves disease. The CDR3 loop reads CAISRGSYGTYSYEQYF. In DNA, the CDR3 is TGTGCCATCAGCAGAGGCTCTTACGGGACATACTCCTACGAGCAGTACTTC.